Detailed here is one T cell receptor beta chain. cDNA prepared by RNA extraction and subsequent reverse transcription served as the template for sequencing. The data were produced by immunoSEQ multiplex PCR, yet TCRdb's version contains in-frame clones alone and is incomplete. Here the sample spans 93,000 or so clones, 55% being singletons. The data stem from a study of CD8+ T cells in alopecia areata. The sequence was obtained from a human donor in good health. The sample taken for sequencing was CD4+ T cells sorted from blood.

The CDR3 bases are TGTGCCTGGAAGACTAGCGGGGGGGCCCCAGATACGCAGTATTTT. It yields the protein CAWKTSGGAPDTQYF. The chain couples TRBV30 to TRBJ2-3; 14 nucleotides line up with TRBD2. The length of the CDR3 is 15 residues. Trimming removed 4 bases from V and 4 bases from J; junction bases left unmatched: 4. The V gene's germline CDR1 is GTSNPN and CDR2 SVGIG (reference sequence).